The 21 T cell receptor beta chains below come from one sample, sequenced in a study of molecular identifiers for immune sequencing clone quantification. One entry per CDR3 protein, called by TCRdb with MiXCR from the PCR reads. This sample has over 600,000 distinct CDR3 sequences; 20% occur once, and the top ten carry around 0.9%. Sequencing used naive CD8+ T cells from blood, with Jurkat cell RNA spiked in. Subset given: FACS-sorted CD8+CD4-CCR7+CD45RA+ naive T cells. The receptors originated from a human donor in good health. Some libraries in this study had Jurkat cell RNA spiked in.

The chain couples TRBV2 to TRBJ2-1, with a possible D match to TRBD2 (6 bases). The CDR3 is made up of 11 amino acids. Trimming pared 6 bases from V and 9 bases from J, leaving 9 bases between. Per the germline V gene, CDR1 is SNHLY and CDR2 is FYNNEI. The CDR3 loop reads CASSTSSEQFF. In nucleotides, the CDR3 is TGTGCCAGCAGCACTAGCTCTGAGCAGTTCTTC.

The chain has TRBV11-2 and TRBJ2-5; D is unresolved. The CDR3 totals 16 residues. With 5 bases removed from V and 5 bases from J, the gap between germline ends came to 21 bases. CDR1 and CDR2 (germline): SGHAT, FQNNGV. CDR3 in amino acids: CASSPGWGNLEETQYF. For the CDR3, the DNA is TGTGCCAGCAGCCCAGGTTGGGGAAACCTGGAGGAGACCCAGTACTTC.

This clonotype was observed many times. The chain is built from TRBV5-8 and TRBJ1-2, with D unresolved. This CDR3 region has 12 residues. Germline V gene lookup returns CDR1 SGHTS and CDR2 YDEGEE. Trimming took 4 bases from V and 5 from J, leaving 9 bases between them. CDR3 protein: CASSPIDYGYTF. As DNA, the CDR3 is TGTGCCAGCAGCCCGATAGATTATGGCTACACCTTC.

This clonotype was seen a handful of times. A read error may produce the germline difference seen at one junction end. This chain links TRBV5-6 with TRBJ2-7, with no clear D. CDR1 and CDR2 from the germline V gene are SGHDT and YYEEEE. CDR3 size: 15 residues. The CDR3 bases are TGTGCTAGCAGCTTGGTAGCCAGGAAAGTGTACGAGCAGTACTTC. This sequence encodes CASSLVARKVYEQYF.

The CDR3, as DNA: TGTGCCAGCAGTTTACTAGGGTTAGTCTCCTACAATGAGCAGTTCTTC. It specifies CASSLLGLVSYNEQFF. The chain couples TRBV27 to TRBJ2-1, with D uncertain. V gave up 2 bases and J gave up 0 bases, with 11 bases separating them. This CDR3 contains 16 residues. Germline CDR1 and CDR2: MNHEY and SMNVEV (reference sequence).

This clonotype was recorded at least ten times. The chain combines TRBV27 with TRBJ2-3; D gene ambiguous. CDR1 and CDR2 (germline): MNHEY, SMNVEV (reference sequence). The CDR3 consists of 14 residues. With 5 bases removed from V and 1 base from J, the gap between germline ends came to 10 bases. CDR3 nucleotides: TGTGCCAGCAGTAACACTTTCGGCACAGATACGCAGTATTTT. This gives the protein CASSNTFGTDTQYF.

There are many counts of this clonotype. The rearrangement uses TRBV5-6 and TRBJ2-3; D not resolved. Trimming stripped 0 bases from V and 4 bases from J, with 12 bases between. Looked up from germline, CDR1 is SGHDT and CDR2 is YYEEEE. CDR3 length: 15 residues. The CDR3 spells CASSLVNAVSDTQYF. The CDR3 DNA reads TGTGCCAGCAGCTTGGTAAATGCGGTATCAGATACGCAGTATTTT.

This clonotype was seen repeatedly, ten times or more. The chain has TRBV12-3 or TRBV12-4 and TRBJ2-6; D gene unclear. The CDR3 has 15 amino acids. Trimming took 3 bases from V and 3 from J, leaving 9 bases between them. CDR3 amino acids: CASSFFGVGANVLTF. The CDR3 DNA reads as TGTGCCAGCAGTTTCTTCGGTGTTGGGGCCAACGTCCTGACTTTC.

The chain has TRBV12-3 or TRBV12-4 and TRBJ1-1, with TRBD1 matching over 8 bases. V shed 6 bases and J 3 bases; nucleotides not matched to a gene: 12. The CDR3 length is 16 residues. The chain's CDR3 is CASRLLPGGAHTEAFF. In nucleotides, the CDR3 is TGTGCCAGCAGACTGCTACCAGGGGGCGCACACACTGAAGCTTTCTTT.

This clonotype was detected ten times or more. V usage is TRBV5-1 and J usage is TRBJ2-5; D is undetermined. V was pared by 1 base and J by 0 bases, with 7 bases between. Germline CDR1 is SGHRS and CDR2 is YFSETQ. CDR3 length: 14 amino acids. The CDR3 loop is CASSLYQDQETQYF. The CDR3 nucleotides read TGCGCCAGCAGCTTGTACCAGGACCAAGAGACCCAGTACTTC.

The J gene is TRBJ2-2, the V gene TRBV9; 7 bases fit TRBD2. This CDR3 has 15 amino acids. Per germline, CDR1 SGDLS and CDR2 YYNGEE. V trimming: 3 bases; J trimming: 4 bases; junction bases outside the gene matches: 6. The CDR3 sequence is CASSGGVAGTGELFF. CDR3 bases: TGTGCCAGCAGCGGGGGGGTAGCGGGCACCGGGGAGCTGTTTTTT.

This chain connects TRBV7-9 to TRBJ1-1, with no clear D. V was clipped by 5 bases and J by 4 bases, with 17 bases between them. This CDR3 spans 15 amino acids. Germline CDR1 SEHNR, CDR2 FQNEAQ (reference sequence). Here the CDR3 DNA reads TGTGCCAGCAGCCAAGAGGGCAGAATGAGCACTGAAGCTTTCTTT. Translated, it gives CASSQEGRMSTEAFF.

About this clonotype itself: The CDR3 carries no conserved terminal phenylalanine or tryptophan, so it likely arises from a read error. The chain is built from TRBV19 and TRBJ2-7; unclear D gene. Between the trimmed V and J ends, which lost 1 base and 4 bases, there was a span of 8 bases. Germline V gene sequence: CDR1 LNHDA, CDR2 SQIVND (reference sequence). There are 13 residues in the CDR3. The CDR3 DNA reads TGTGCCAGTAGTATAGGAGTTGGATACGAGCAGTACCTC. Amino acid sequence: CASSIGVGYEQYL.

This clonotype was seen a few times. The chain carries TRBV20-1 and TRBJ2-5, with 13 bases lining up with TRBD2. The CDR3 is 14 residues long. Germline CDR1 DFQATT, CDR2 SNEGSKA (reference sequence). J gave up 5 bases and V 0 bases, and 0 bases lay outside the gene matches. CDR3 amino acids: CSARELAGGETQYF. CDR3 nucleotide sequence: TGCAGTGCTAGAGAACTAGCGGGAGGGGAGACCCAGTACTTC.

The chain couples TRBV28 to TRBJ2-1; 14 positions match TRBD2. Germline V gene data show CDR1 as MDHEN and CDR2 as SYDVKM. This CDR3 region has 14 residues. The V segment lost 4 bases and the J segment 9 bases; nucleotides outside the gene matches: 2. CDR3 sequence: CASSWTSGRSEQFF. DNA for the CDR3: TGTGCCAGCAGTTGGACTAGCGGGAGGTCTGAGCAGTTCTTC.

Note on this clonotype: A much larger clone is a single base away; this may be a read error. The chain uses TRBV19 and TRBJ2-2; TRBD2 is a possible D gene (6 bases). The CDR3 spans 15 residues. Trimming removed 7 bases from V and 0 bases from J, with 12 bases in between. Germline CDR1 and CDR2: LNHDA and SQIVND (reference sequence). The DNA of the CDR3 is TGTGCCAGTACCCTAAGCGGGCCGAACACCGGGGAGCTGTTTTTT. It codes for CASTLSGPNTGELFF.

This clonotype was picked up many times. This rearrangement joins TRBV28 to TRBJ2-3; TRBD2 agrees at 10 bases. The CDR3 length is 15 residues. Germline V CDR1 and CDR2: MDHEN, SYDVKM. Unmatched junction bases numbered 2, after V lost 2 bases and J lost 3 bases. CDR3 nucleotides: TGTGCCAGCAGTTTAACTAGCGGGAATACAGATACGCAGTATTTT. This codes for CASSLTSGNTDTQYF.

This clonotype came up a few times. This CDR3 is CSAVISGSYNEQFF. CDR3 DNA sequence: TGCAGTGCTGTCATTTCAGGATCCTACAATGAGCAGTTCTTC. The chain carries TRBV20-1 and TRBJ2-1; D uncertain. Trimming removed 5 bases from V and 1 base from J, with 12 bases in between. CDR3 length equals 14 residues. The germline V gene encodes CDR1 DFQATT and CDR2 SNEGSKA (reference sequence).

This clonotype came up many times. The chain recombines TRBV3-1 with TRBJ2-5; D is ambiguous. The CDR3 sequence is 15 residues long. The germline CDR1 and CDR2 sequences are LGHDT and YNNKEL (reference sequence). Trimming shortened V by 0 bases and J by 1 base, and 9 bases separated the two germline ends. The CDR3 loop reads CASSQDLWIQETQYF. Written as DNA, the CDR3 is TGTGCCAGCAGCCAAGATCTTTGGATCCAAGAGACCCAGTACTTC.

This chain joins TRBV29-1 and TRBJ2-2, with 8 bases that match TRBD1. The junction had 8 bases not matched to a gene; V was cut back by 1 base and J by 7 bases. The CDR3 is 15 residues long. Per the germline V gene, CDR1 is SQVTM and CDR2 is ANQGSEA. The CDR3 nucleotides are TGCAGCGTTGAAGGACTACAGGGGGTAGTCGGGGAGCTGTTTTTT. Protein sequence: CSVEGLQGVVGELFF.

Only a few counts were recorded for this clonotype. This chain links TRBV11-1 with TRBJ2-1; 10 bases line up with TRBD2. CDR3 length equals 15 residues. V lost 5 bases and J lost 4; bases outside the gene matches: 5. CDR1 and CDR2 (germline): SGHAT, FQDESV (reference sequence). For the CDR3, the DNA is TGTGCCAGCAGCGTTGGTAGCGGGAGGTACAATGAGCAGTTCTTC. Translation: CASSVGSGRYNEQFF.